A selection of T cell receptor beta chains follows, all from one sample in a study of T cell repertoires in cytomegalovirus infection. TCRdb processed the reads anew with MiXCR; each CDR3 protein has one entry. The table lists about 400,000 distinct CDR3 sequences, about 35% of them singletons, with approximately 15% in the top ten. Their cognate antigens are unknown. The input for sequencing was cultured PBMCs, taken from culture after CMV antigen stimulation. The receptors stem from a human donor in good health (CMV status not recorded). Some clones in this sample may be carry-over from other donors' samples. Both conserved end residues are part of each CDR3. The D gene is left open where the match is weak. Clone sizes are given selectively: once, few, many, or a class where the clone is expanded.

>many|.|TRBV7-2|TRBJ2-7
CASSLSPQGPHEQYF
TGTGCCAGCAGCTTATCCCCGCAGGGACCCCACGAGCAGTACTTC
>.|TRBD2|TRBV7-6|TRBJ2-7
CASSLAGAGTSVNEQYF
TGTGCCAGCAGCTTAGCGGGAGCCGGGACTAGCGTCAACGAGCAGTACTTC
>few|TRBD2|TRBV7-2|TRBJ2-1
CASSLLVLAGHDNEQFF
TGTGCCAGCAGCTTACTTGTCCTAGCGGGACATGACAATGAGCAGTTCTTC
>.|.|TRBV11-2|TRBJ1-5
CASSLDGQFISNQPQHF
TGTGCCAGCAGCTTAGATGGACAGTTCATTAGCAATCAGCCCCAGCATTTT
>.|TRBD1|TRBV28|TRBJ1-1
CASSQTGEGTEAFF
TGTGCCAGCAGCCAAACAGGGGAGGGGACTGAAGCTTTCTTT
>many|.|TRBV12-3/TRBV12-4|TRBJ1-1
CASSSQGGVGAFF
TGTGCCAGCAGTTCCCAGGGCGGAGTCGGAGCTTTCTTT
>.|.|TRBV6-1|TRBJ2-7
CASSAQGHYEQYF
TGTGCCAGCAGTGCGCAGGGACACTACGAGCAGTACTTC
>.|TRBD2|TRBV6-8|TRBJ2-1
CASTPGPGGSYNEQFF
TGTGCCAGCACCCCGGGACCGGGAGGTTCCTACAATGAGCAGTTCTTC
>.|TRBD2|TRBV20-1|TRBJ2-1
CSAGSVAGLNNEQFF
TGCAGTGCTGGGAGCGTAGCGGGGCTAAACAATGAGCAGTTCTTC
>.|.|TRBV2|TRBJ1-1
CASSPPENTEAFF
TGTGCCAGCAGTCCTCCAGAGAACACTGAAGCTTTCTTT
>few|TRBD1|TRBV7-3|TRBJ2-5
CASSFTGQGRGETQYF
TGTGCCAGCAGCTTTACGGGACAGGGACGAGGAGAGACCCAGTACTTC
>once|.|TRBV19|TRBJ2-1
CASSVPQIYNEQFF
TGTGCCAGTAGTGTGCCTCAAATTTACAATGAGCAGTTCTTC
>.|.|TRBV6-5|TRBJ2-1
CASSYSGVAGINEQFF
TGTGCCAGCAGTTACTCGGGGGTAGCTGGGATCAATGAGCAGTTCTTC
>.|TRBD2|TRBV30|TRBJ2-1
CAWRLAGPRNEQFF
TGTGCCTGGAGGCTAGCGGGGCCCCGCAATGAGCAGTTCTTC
>many|.|TRBV7-2|TRBJ2-1
CASSLVYEQFF
TGTGCCAGCAGCTTAGTCTATGAGCAGTTCTTC
>few|.|TRBV7-6|TRBJ2-1
CASSPTGAEQFF
TGTGCCAGCAGCCCTACGGGGGCTGAGCAGTTCTTC
>.|.|TRBV7-6|TRBJ2-6
CASSLGMISGANVLTF
TGTGCCAGCAGCTTAGGGATGATCTCTGGGGCCAACGTCCTGACTTTC
>.|.|TRBV11-1|TRBJ2-1
CASSFPTFSYNEQFF
TGTGCCAGCAGCTTTCCTACCTTCTCCTACAATGAGCAGTTCTTC
>.|.|TRBV12-3/TRBV12-4|TRBJ1-5
CASSLRGRQPQHF
TGTGCCAGCAGTTTAAGGGGACGTCAGCCCCAGCATTTT
>few|.|TRBV25-1|TRBJ2-1
CASSRDGSFNEQFF
TGTGCCAGCAGCCGGGACGGCTCCTTCAATGAGCAGTTCTTC
>many|TRBD2|TRBV12-3/TRBV12-4|TRBJ2-3
CASSGLAESLDTQYF
TGTGCCAGCAGTGGACTAGCGGAAAGTCTTGATACGCAGTATTTT
>.|.|TRBV30|TRBJ1-1
CAWGAKLEAFF
TGTGCCTGGGGCGCTAAACTTGAAGCTTTCTTT
>few|.|TRBV28|TRBJ2-2
CASSLVGLALNTGELFF
TGTGCCAGCAGTTTAGTTGGGCTAGCGTTGAACACCGGGGAGCTGTTTTTT
>.|.|TRBV12-3/TRBV12-4|TRBJ2-3
CASSSDWSTSTDTQYF
TGTGCCAGCAGCTCCGACTGGTCCACTAGCACAGATACGCAGTATTTT
>once|.|TRBV7-3|TRBJ2-7
CASSPSSPYEQYF
TGTGCCAGCAGCCCTAGCAGTCCCTACGAGCAGTACTTC
>.|.|TRBV19|TRBJ1-3
CASSTGLRSGNTIYF
TGTGCCAGTAGTACGGGACTTCGGTCTGGAAACACCATATATTTT